These 20 T cell receptor beta chains came from one sample sequenced in a study of T cells in Graves' hyperthyroidism and ophthalmopathy. There were TCR beta CDR3 regions amplified from RNA transcripts. The primer set for the first-round RT-PCR of the TCR CDR3 was HTBI. Using its own MiXCR run on the multiplex PCR reads, TCRdb lists one record per CDR3 protein. The table lists 130,000 to 150,000 distinct CDR3 sequences, approximately 24% of them singletons. Sequenced: blood. The source of these receptors is a woman aged 45-59 years with Graves' hyperthyroidism that later progressed to Graves' ophthalmopathy.

The chain links TRBV7-6 to TRBJ2-1, with TRBD2 identical over 11 bases. Looked up from germline, CDR1 is SGHVS and CDR2 is FNYEAQ. The V and J ends lost 5 bases and 0 bases, in that order; junction bases with no gene match: 12. The CDR3 consists of 19 residues. In nucleotides, the CDR3 is TGTGCCAGCAGCCCAAAGACTTTTACTAGCGGGAGCTCCTACAATGAGCAGTTCTTC. It encodes CASSPKTFTSGSSYNEQFF.

The J gene is TRBJ2-3, the V gene TRBV19; 8 bases are a match to TRBD1. The CDR3 length is 16 residues. Germline V gives CDR1 LNHDA, CDR2 SQIVND (reference sequence). J lost 1 base, V lost 5 bases, and 8 bases had no gene match. CDR3 sequence: CASSPDPRGRTDTQYF. The CDR3, as DNA: TGTGCCAGTAGTCCTGACCCCAGGGGGCGCACAGATACGCAGTATTTT. Full variable domain (outside the CDR3, taken from reference TRBV19 and TRBJ2-3): DGGITQSPKYLFRKEGQNVTLSCEQNLNHDAMYWYRQDPGQGLRLIYYSQIVNDFQKGDIAEGYSVSREKKESFPLTVTSAQKNPTAFYLCASSPDPRGRTDTQYFGPGTRLTVL.

This chain uses TRBV2 with TRBJ1-5, with 7 bases fitting TRBD1. Germline values: CDR1 SNHLY, CDR2 FYNNEI. V shed 6 bases, J shed 2 bases, and the junction held 10 bases outside the gene matches. The CDR3 has 16 amino acids. For the CDR3, the DNA is TGTGCCAGCAGCCTCCAAGGGGGCTGGGGCAATCAGCCCCAGCATTTT. It is translated as CASSLQGGWGNQPQHF.

This clonotype was counted at least ten times. The gene calls are TRBV3-1 and TRBJ2-2; D remains unclear. Trimming cost V 1 base and J 1 base, with 4 bases left between them. Germline-derived CDR1 and CDR2 are LGHDT and YNNKEL (reference sequence). The CDR3 has 14 residues. CDR3 sequence: CASSQGRNTGELFF. CDR3 bases: TGTGCCAGCAGCCAAGGTCGGAACACCGGGGAGCTGTTTTTT.

This clonotype was found many times. This chain links TRBV28 with TRBJ2-7; maybe TRBD2 (6 bases). This CDR3 has 14 amino acids. V lost 2 bases and J lost 2, with 10 bases in between. Germline V gene lookup returns CDR1 MDHEN and CDR2 SYDVKM. For the CDR3, the DNA is TGTGCCAGCAGTTTAACGGGGGATCCCTACGAGCAGTACTTC. This gives the protein CASSLTGDPYEQYF.

This clonotype was observed many times. The rearrangement joins TRBV20-1 to TRBJ2-1, with 8 bases fitting TRBD1. The J segment lost 0 bases and the V segment lost 0 bases, leaving 4 bases of the junction unmatched. The CDR3 consists of 16 residues. Germline CDR1 DFQATT, CDR2 SNEGSKA (reference sequence). CDR3 in amino acids: CSARDPGGPSYNEQFF. The CDR3 region has the DNA TGCAGTGCTAGAGACCCAGGGGGCCCCTCCTACAATGAGCAGTTCTTC.

This chain uses TRBV19 with TRBJ1-5, with TRBD1 as a possible D gene (5 bases). Looked up from germline, CDR1 is LNHDA and CDR2 is SQIVND (reference sequence). The CDR3 is 14 amino acids. Trimming took 6 bases from V and 1 from J, leaving 10 bases between them. For the CDR3, the DNA is TGTGCCAGTAGGACCCGGGGCAGCAATCAGCCCCAGCATTTT. The encoded protein is CASRTRGSNQPQHF.

The CDR3 DNA is TGTGCCAGCAGCCAAGATTTAAACCCCCGGGAGTCCCAGTACTTC. Encoded protein: CASSQDLNPRESQYF. The J gene is TRBJ2-5, the V gene TRBV14, with D maybe TRBD2 (6 bases). Deletions cut 0 bases from V and 9 bases from J, with 17 bases between. Germline V gene lookup returns CDR1 SGHDN and CDR2 FVKESK. CDR3 size: 15 residues.

Details on this clonotype: The CDR3 does not close with the conserved phenylalanine or tryptophan, likely indicating a read error. V gene TRBV28 combines with J gene TRBJ1-1; D is undetermined. The CDR3 contains 14 residues. Germline V CDR1 and CDR2: MDHEN, SYDVKM. The DNA of the CDR3 is TGCGCCAGCAGTTTAGTCAACATGAACACTGAAGCTTTCATT. This encodes CASSLVNMNTEAFI.

This clonotype appeared many times. The CDR3 here is CASSYKYEQYF. The DNA of the CDR3 is TGTGCCAGCAGTTACAAGTACGAGCAGTACTTC. V gene TRBV2 combines with J gene TRBJ2-7, with D hard to call. The CDR3 has 11 amino acids. Germline V gives CDR1 SNHLY, CDR2 FYNNEI. With 5 bases removed from V and 4 bases from J, the gap between germline ends came to 6 bases.

This clonotype was seen a handful of times. The genes are TRBV9 and TRBJ2-5; the D is unclear. This CDR3 region has 14 residues. CDR1 is SGDLS, CDR2 YYNGEE, per germline. Trimming stripped 2 bases from V and 4 bases from J, with 12 bases between. The CDR3 protein is CASSVSWGGETQYF. CDR3 coding DNA: TGTGCCAGCAGCGTCTCCTGGGGTGGAGAGACCCAGTACTTC. Based on the CDR3 plus reference TRBV9 and TRBJ2-5, the full variable domain is DSGVTQTPKHLITATGQRVTLRCSPRSGDLSVYWYQQSLDQGLQFLIQYYNGEERAKGNILERFSAQQFPDLHSELNLSSLELGDSALYFCASSVSWGGETQYFGPGTRLLVL.

In its sample, this clonotype was seen many times. The gene calls are TRBV28 and TRBJ2-7; D is undetermined. The CDR3 has 15 residues. CDR1 MDHEN and CDR2 SYDVKM come from the germline V gene. V was clipped by 4 bases and J by 1 base, with 14 bases between them. The CDR3 region has the DNA TGTGCCAGCAGTTACCCCAAGACGCTATCCTACGAGCAGTACTTC. This encodes CASSYPKTLSYEQYF.

A note on this clonotype: It may be a read error: a sequence one base away is much more abundant. Here the CDR3 omits its conserved ending phenylalanine or tryptophan, so a read error is the likely source. V usage is TRBV15 and J usage is TRBJ1-5; D unclear. Trimming removed 5 bases from V and 1 base from J, with 12 bases in between. CDR1 and CDR2 from the germline V gene are LNHNV and YYDKDF (reference sequence). The CDR3 length is 15 residues. CDR3 in DNA: TGTGCCACCAGCTACCGACGCGGGAGCAATCAGCCCCAGCATTCT. It is translated as CATSYRRGSNQPQHS.

The chain uses TRBV6-1 and TRBJ2-7; perhaps TRBD2 as D (6 bases). Trimming took 6 bases from V and 3 from J, leaving 15 bases between them. The germline gives CDR1 MNHNS, CDR2 SASEGT. This CDR3 comprises 14 residues. The CDR3 protein is CASSRTIALYEQYF. In nucleotides, the CDR3 is TGTGCCAGCAGCCGGACTATTGCACTCTACGAGCAGTACTTC.

This clonotype was counted between two and nine times. The J gene is TRBJ2-1, the V gene TRBV20-1; D gene unclear. Per germline, CDR1 DFQATT and CDR2 SNEGSKA (reference sequence). Trimming left V 4 bases short and J 3 bases short, with 13 bases between. CDR3 length: 14 amino acids. The CDR3 reads CSAKGRVFYNEQFF. DNA for the CDR3: TGCAGTGCTAAAGGAAGGGTCTTCTACAATGAGCAGTTCTTC.

The chain joins TRBV30 to TRBJ2-1, with 13 bases that match TRBD2. V lost 3 bases and J lost 6; bases outside the gene matches: 11. This CDR3 has 17 residues. Germline assignment: CDR1 GTSNPN and CDR2 SVGIG (reference sequence). In DNA form, the CDR3 reads TGTGCCTGGAGAGCCGACAGGGGACTAGCGGGGTCCAATGAGCAGTTCTTC. Residues: CAWRADRGLAGSNEQFF.

The sample holds many counts of this clonotype. The V call is TRBV6-2 or TRBV6-3, the J call TRBJ2-7; 9 nucleotides agree with TRBD1. The CDR3 spans 12 residues. Unmatched junction bases numbered 3, after V lost 8 bases and J lost 4 bases. Germline V CDR1 and CDR2: MNHEY, SVGEGT. The CDR3 DNA is TGTGCCAGCCGGACAGGGGATTACGAGCAGTACTTC. Its protein is CASRTGDYEQYF.

This clonotype showed up just once. The rearrangement joins TRBV28 to TRBJ2-1; 9 nucleotides match TRBD1. CDR1 and CDR2 (germline): MDHEN, SYDVKM. The CDR3 runs 15 residues. The junction had 10 bases not matched to a gene; V was cut back by 6 bases and J by 7 bases. As DNA, the CDR3 is TGTGCCAGCAGGTGGGGGGGACAGGGCAAGAATGAGCAGTTCTTC. Translated, it gives CASRWGGQGKNEQFF. The full variable domain, completed using reference TRBV28 and TRBJ2-1, is DVKVTQSSRYLVKRTGEKVFLECVQDMDHENMFWYRQDPGLGLRLIYFSYDVKMKEKGDIPEGYSVSREKKERFSLILESASTNQTSMYLCASRWGGQGKNEQFFGPGTRLTVL.

The rearrangement links TRBV28 to TRBJ2-1; 8 bases are a match to TRBD2. The germline gives CDR1 MDHEN, CDR2 SYDVKM. With V trimmed by 6 bases and J by 3 bases, 10 bases remained unmatched. The CDR3 sequence is 16 residues long. CDR3 sequence reads: CASRGGTRGVYNEQFF. CDR3 DNA sequence: TGTGCCAGCAGGGGGGGGACTAGGGGGGTCTACAATGAGCAGTTCTTC.

This clonotype was detected a few times. The chain couples TRBV18 to TRBJ2-4, with D tentatively TRBD1 (5 bases). There are 12 residues in the CDR3. V was shortened by 5 bases and J by 5 bases, with 7 bases between the two germline ends. Germline V gives CDR1 KGHSH, CDR2 LQKENI. For the CDR3, the DNA is TGTGCCAGCTCAGAGACAGAAAACATTCAGTACTTC. This gives the protein CASSETENIQYF.